Listed below are T cell receptor beta chains from one sample, sequenced in a study of identifying expanded T cells in peripheral blood. The protocol was immunoSEQ multiplex PCR, while the TCRdb copy is restricted to in-frame clones and leaves out a portion. Found here are about 110,000 clones, around 89% of them singletons; the top ten hold roughly 15%. The source material was blood. The source of these receptors is a person aged 18 to 70 in good health. The CDR3 runs from the conserved cysteine through the conserved F or W. A D gene is named only where the DNA matches it firmly. Clone size is stated in some rows and not others, as once, few, many or a class when expanded.

V gene: TRBV5-1
D gene: TRBD2
J gene: TRBJ2-3
clone size: NA
CDR3 protein: CASSLGAGGSTDTQYF
CDR3 DNA: TGCGCCAGCAGCTTGGGAGCGGGGGGGAGCACAGATACGCAGTATTTT

V gene: TRBV18
D gene: NA
J gene: TRBJ2-3
clone size: few
CDR3 protein: CASSPRPQDTQYF
CDR3 DNA: TGTGCCAGCTCACCAAGGCCGCAAGATACGCAGTATTTT

V gene: TRBV13
D gene: TRBD1
J gene: TRBJ1-2
clone size: NA
CDR3 protein: CASSLRTGGVYGYTF
CDR3 DNA: TGTGCCAGCAGCTTACGGACAGGGGGCGTCTATGGCTACACCTTC

V gene: TRBV19
D gene: NA
J gene: TRBJ2-1
clone size: NA
CDR3 protein: CASRGGGPYNEQFF
CDR3 DNA: TGTGCCAGCAGGGGCGGGGGCCCCTACAATGAGCAGTTCTTC

V gene: TRBV9
D gene: NA
J gene: TRBJ2-2
clone size: NA
CDR3 protein: CASSTAGGSGELFF
CDR3 DNA: TGTGCCAGCAGCACCGCAGGGGGGTCCGGGGAGCTGTTTTTT

V gene: TRBV4-1
D gene: NA
J gene: TRBJ1-6
clone size: NA
CDR3 protein: CASSQDSGIRAYNSPLHF
CDR3 DNA: TGCGCCAGCAGCCAAGATTCAGGGATCAGGGCCTATAATTCACCCCTCCACTTT

V gene: TRBV7-2
D gene: TRBD2
J gene: TRBJ2-7
clone size: NA
CDR3 protein: CASSLVGGTSGAYEQYF
CDR3 DNA: TGTGCCAGCAGCTTAGTTGGTGGGACTAGCGGGGCCTACGAGCAGTACTTC

V gene: TRBV5-1
D gene: NA
J gene: TRBJ1-5
clone size: NA
CDR3 protein: CASSLGESNQPQHF
CDR3 DNA: TGCGCCAGCAGCTTAGGGGAAAGCAATCAGCCCCAGCATTTT

V gene: TRBV6-1
D gene: NA
J gene: TRBJ1-5
clone size: NA
CDR3 protein: CASSTGTERQPQHF
CDR3 DNA: TGTGCCAGCAGTACTGGGACCGAACGGCAGCCCCAGCATTTT

V gene: TRBV7-6
D gene: NA
J gene: TRBJ1-4
clone size: NA
CDR3 protein: CASSPAVGRGEKLFF
CDR3 DNA: TGTGCCAGCAGCCCCGCGGTCGGTCGAGGTGAAAAACTGTTTTTT

V gene: TRBV30
D gene: NA
J gene: TRBJ1-6
clone size: NA
CDR3 protein: CAWSGAETSSYNSPLHF
CDR3 DNA: TGTGCCTGGAGTGGGGCAGAGACGAGCTCCTATAATTCACCCCTCCACTTT

V gene: TRBV7-2
D gene: NA
J gene: TRBJ2-2
clone size: NA
CDR3 protein: CASSQMPRVGELFF
CDR3 DNA: TGTGCCAGCAGCCAAATGCCTAGGGTCGGGGAGCTGTTTTTT

V gene: TRBV6-5
D gene: NA
J gene: TRBJ2-3
clone size: NA
CDR3 protein: CASSYARGRDTQYF
CDR3 DNA: TGTGCCAGCAGTTACGCCAGGGGCAGAGATACGCAGTATTTT

V gene: TRBV6-5
D gene: NA
J gene: TRBJ2-5
clone size: NA
CDR3 protein: CASSHRTYQETQYF
CDR3 DNA: TGTGCCAGCAGTCATCGGACATACCAAGAGACCCAGTACTTC

V gene: TRBV5-4
D gene: NA
J gene: TRBJ2-5
clone size: NA
CDR3 protein: CASSLSQEETQYF
CDR3 DNA: TGTGCCAGCAGCTTGTCGCAGGAGGAGACCCAGTACTTC

V gene: TRBV18
D gene: NA
J gene: TRBJ1-1
clone size: NA
CDR3 protein: CASSPSFGSDLEAFF
CDR3 DNA: TGTGCCAGCTCACCCTCATTCGGGTCGGATTTGGAAGCTTTCTTT

V gene: TRBV27
D gene: NA
J gene: TRBJ1-6
clone size: few
CDR3 protein: CASRYLQGYNSPLHF
CDR3 DNA: TGTGCCAGCCGTTACCTCCAGGGTTATAATTCACCCCTCCACTTT

V gene: TRBV7-2
D gene: NA
J gene: TRBJ1-6
clone size: NA
CDR3 protein: CASSLEYQGSHSPLHF
CDR3 DNA: TGTGCCAGCAGCTTAGAATATCAGGGATCCCATTCACCCCTCCACTTT

V gene: TRBV5-6
D gene: TRBD1
J gene: TRBJ2-7
clone size: NA
CDR3 protein: CASSHTRDRGFYEQYF
CDR3 DNA: TGTGCCAGCAGCCACACGCGGGACAGGGGATTCTACGAGCAGTACTTC

V gene: TRBV4-1
D gene: NA
J gene: TRBJ1-2
clone size: few
CDR3 protein: CASSQAPAGQPNYGYTF
CDR3 DNA: TGCGCCAGCAGCCAAGCACCGGCCGGACAGCCCAACTATGGCTACACCTTC

V gene: TRBV6-5
D gene: TRBD1
J gene: TRBJ1-4
clone size: many
CDR3 protein: CASSPWTGVNEKLFF
CDR3 DNA: TGTGCCAGCAGTCCCTGGACAGGGGTAAATGAAAAACTGTTTTTT

V gene: TRBV6-5
D gene: NA
J gene: TRBJ2-5
clone size: NA
CDR3 protein: CASAGYGRQETQYF
CDR3 DNA: TGTGCCTCAGCGGGTTACGGCAGGCAAGAGACCCAGTACTTC

V gene: TRBV28
D gene: NA
J gene: TRBJ2-2
clone size: NA
CDR3 protein: CASGLGFGGTGELFF
CDR3 DNA: TGTGCCAGCGGATTGGGGTTTGGGGGCACCGGGGAGCTGTTTTTT

V gene: TRBV9
D gene: NA
J gene: TRBJ2-7
clone size: NA
CDR3 protein: CASSVDPGKYEQYF
CDR3 DNA: TGTGCCAGCAGCGTAGATCCAGGGAAATACGAGCAGTACTTC

V gene: TRBV5-5
D gene: NA
J gene: TRBJ1-3
clone size: NA
CDR3 protein: CASSFTGGNTIYF
CDR3 DNA: TGTGCCAGCAGCTTCACAGGGGGAAACACCATATATTTT

V gene: TRBV4-3
D gene: TRBD1
J gene: TRBJ1-6
clone size: NA
CDR3 protein: CASSQYRGRLNSPLHF
CDR3 DNA: TGCGCCAGCAGCCAGTACAGGGGGCGCCTTAATTCACCCCTCCACTTT

V gene: TRBV6-6
D gene: NA
J gene: TRBJ1-6
clone size: NA
CDR3 protein: CASSYGTNSPLHF
CDR3 DNA: TGTGCCAGCAGTTACGGGACTAATTCACCCCTCCACTTT

V gene: TRBV29-1
D gene: NA
J gene: TRBJ1-1
clone size: NA
CDR3 protein: CSVGRGRKAFF
CDR3 DNA: TGCAGCGTTGGACGGGGGCGCAAAGCTTTCTTT

V gene: TRBV7-9
D gene: TRBD1
J gene: TRBJ2-7
clone size: NA
CDR3 protein: CASSSDRVLWYEQYF
CDR3 DNA: TGTGCCAGCAGCTCGGACAGGGTCCTTTGGTACGAGCAGTACTTC

V gene: TRBV5-6
D gene: NA
J gene: TRBJ2-4
clone size: NA
CDR3 protein: CASSPRGAAKNIQYF
CDR3 DNA: TGTGCCAGCAGCCCCCGGGGGGCAGCCAAAAACATTCAGTACTTC

V gene: TRBV5-6
D gene: NA
J gene: TRBJ2-7
clone size: NA
CDR3 protein: CASSLAGTEYEQYF
CDR3 DNA: TGTGCCAGCAGCCTTGCTGGGACGGAATACGAGCAGTACTTC

V gene: TRBV19
D gene: TRBD2
J gene: TRBJ2-6
clone size: NA
CDR3 protein: CASSPQRGSKGANVLTF
CDR3 DNA: TGTGCCAGTAGCCCTCAGCGGGGGAGCAAAGGGGCCAACGTCCTGACTTTC

V gene: TRBV27
D gene: TRBD1
J gene: TRBJ2-7
clone size: few
CDR3 protein: CARTTGDYEQYF
CDR3 DNA: TGTGCCAGGACGACAGGGGATTACGAGCAGTACTTC

V gene: TRBV6-6
D gene: NA
J gene: TRBJ1-2
clone size: NA
CDR3 protein: CASSRTRDYGYTF
CDR3 DNA: TGTGCCAGCAGCCGTACTCGTGACTATGGCTACACCTTC

V gene: TRBV5-6
D gene: TRBD1
J gene: TRBJ2-7
clone size: NA
CDR3 protein: CASSFSLTGQGAYEQYF
CDR3 DNA: TGTGCCAGCAGCTTTTCCCTGACAGGGCAGGGGGCCTACGAGCAGTACTTC

V gene: TRBV28
D gene: NA
J gene: TRBJ2-1
clone size: NA
CDR3 protein: CASSLYTGFEGNEQFF
CDR3 DNA: TGTGCCAGCAGTTTGTATACGGGCTTCGAAGGCAATGAGCAGTTCTTC

V gene: TRBV19
D gene: NA
J gene: TRBJ2-1
clone size: NA
CDR3 protein: CASSRETVINEQFF
CDR3 DNA: TGTGCCAGTAGTAGGGAGACAGTCATCAATGAGCAGTTCTTC

V gene: TRBV19
D gene: TRBD1
J gene: TRBJ1-5
clone size: NA
CDR3 protein: CASSRDRGLRQPQHF
CDR3 DNA: TGTGCCAGTAGTCGGGACAGGGGGTTGCGTCAGCCCCAGCATTTT

V gene: TRBV6-5
D gene: NA
J gene: TRBJ1-5
clone size: NA
CDR3 protein: CASSYHFGDQPQHF
CDR3 DNA: TGTGCCAGCAGCTACCACTTTGGGGATCAGCCCCAGCATTTT

V gene: TRBV5-1
D gene: NA
J gene: TRBJ2-2
clone size: NA
CDR3 protein: CASHWGQGSGELFF
CDR3 DNA: TGCGCCAGCCACTGGGGCCAGGGCAGCGGGGAGCTGTTTTTT

V gene: TRBV27
D gene: NA
J gene: TRBJ1-6
clone size: NA
CDR3 protein: CASSLSSPLAYNSPLHF
CDR3 DNA: TGTGCCAGCAGTTTATCGAGTCCGTTAGCCTATAATTCACCCCTCCACTTT

V gene: TRBV6-5
D gene: NA
J gene: TRBJ2-2
clone size: NA
CDR3 protein: CASSYSGWTGELFF
CDR3 DNA: TGTGCCAGCAGTTACTCGGGCTGGACCGGGGAGCTGTTTTTT

V gene: TRBV7-8
D gene: TRBD1
J gene: TRBJ2-3
clone size: NA
CDR3 protein: CASSLGGQGTATQYF
CDR3 DNA: TGTGCCAGCAGCTTAGGGGGACAGGGCACTGCGACGCAGTATTTT

V gene: TRBV7-9
D gene: NA
J gene: TRBJ2-2
clone size: NA
CDR3 protein: CASSFSSGQAGELFF
CDR3 DNA: TGTGCCAGCAGCTTTTCGTCCGGTCAAGCCGGGGAGCTGTTTTTT

V gene: TRBV19
D gene: NA
J gene: TRBJ1-6
clone size: NA
CDR3 protein: CASTDMTGSSYNSPLHF
CDR3 DNA: TGTGCCAGTACCGACATGACAGGCAGCTCCTATAATTCACCCCTCCACTTT

V gene: TRBV7-2
D gene: NA
J gene: TRBJ1-6
clone size: NA
CDR3 protein: CASSREEGAPLHF
CDR3 DNA: TGTGCCAGCAGCCGGGAGGAGGGGGCACCCCTCCACTTT

V gene: TRBV4-1
D gene: NA
J gene: TRBJ1-2
clone size: NA
CDR3 protein: CASSHPQGDGYTF
CDR3 DNA: TGCGCCAGCAGCCACCCCCAGGGAGATGGCTACACCTTC

V gene: TRBV7-8
D gene: NA
J gene: TRBJ2-2
clone size: NA
CDR3 protein: CASSPWTATNTGELFF
CDR3 DNA: TGTGCCAGCAGCCCATGGACAGCAACGAACACCGGGGAGCTGTTTTTT

V gene: TRBV28
D gene: NA
J gene: TRBJ1-4
clone size: NA
CDR3 protein: CASSLLRGRGEKLFF
CDR3 DNA: TGTGCCAGCAGTTTATTGAGGGGAAGGGGAGAAAAACTGTTTTTT

V gene: TRBV10-3
D gene: NA
J gene: TRBJ1-5
clone size: few
CDR3 protein: CAISESGQPQHF
CDR3 DNA: TGTGCCATCAGTGAGTCTGGACAGCCCCAGCATTTT

V gene: TRBV27
D gene: NA
J gene: TRBJ2-1
clone size: NA
CDR3 protein: CASSLSQGGEQFF
CDR3 DNA: TGTGCCAGCAGTTTATCACAGGGAGGTGAGCAGTTCTTC

V gene: TRBV6-1
D gene: NA
J gene: TRBJ1-6
clone size: NA
CDR3 protein: CASSEVYDNSPLHF
CDR3 DNA: TGTGCCAGCAGTGAGGTTTACGACAATTCACCCCTCCACTTT

V gene: TRBV18
D gene: NA
J gene: TRBJ1-5
clone size: NA
CDR3 protein: CASSPSEVTGQPQHF
CDR3 DNA: TGTGCCAGCTCACCATCGGAAGTTACGGGACAGCCCCAGCATTTT

V gene: TRBV6-5
D gene: TRBD2
J gene: TRBJ2-2
clone size: NA
CDR3 protein: CASSYYSGANTGELFF
CDR3 DNA: TGTGCCAGCAGTTATTATAGCGGGGCAAATACCGGGGAGCTGTTTTTT

V gene: TRBV18
D gene: NA
J gene: TRBJ2-7
clone size: NA
CDR3 protein: CASSRSYEQYF
CDR3 DNA: TGTGCCAGCTCACGCTCCTACGAGCAGTACTTC

V gene: TRBV27
D gene: TRBD1
J gene: TRBJ2-7
clone size: NA
CDR3 protein: CASSSGQGYEQYF
CDR3 DNA: TGTGCCAGCAGTTCGGGACAGGGCTACGAGCAGTACTTC

V gene: TRBV6-4
D gene: NA
J gene: TRBJ2-4
clone size: NA
CDR3 protein: CATDFKNIQYF
CDR3 DNA: TGTGCCACCGACTTCAAAAACATTCAGTACTTC

V gene: TRBV4-3
D gene: NA
J gene: TRBJ2-2
clone size: NA
CDR3 protein: CASRYSTGELFF
CDR3 DNA: TGCGCCAGCAGATACAGCACCGGGGAGCTGTTTTTT

V gene: TRBV28
D gene: NA
J gene: TRBJ2-3
clone size: NA
CDR3 protein: CASSGGGTDTQYF
CDR3 DNA: TGTGCCAGCAGCGGAGGCGGGACAGATACGCAGTATTTT